Below, one TCR beta chain is given with its context. The data stem from a study of OX40 agonist ivuxolimab in advanced cancers. For the study at large: Intravenous ivuxolimab was administered to patients every 2 weeks at 0.01 to 10 mg/kg. Participants, roughly 81% male, averaged about 59 years of age, ranging from about 20 to 80.

Assay used: immunoSEQ multiplex PCR; TCRdb lists only in-frame clones, some missing. This table holds 65,000 to 95,000 clones, 84% found once. The CDR3 is made up of 14 amino acids. Trimming removed 8 bases at V and 5 bases at J, with 18 bases between. CDR1 and CDR2 (germline): SNHLY, FYNNEI. The source is an adult with an advanced solid tumor such as melanoma, head and neck, liver or kidney cancer. Sample: CD4+ or CD8+ T cells sorted from blood, taken in a trial of the OX40 agonist ivuxolimab. This chain connects TRBV2 to TRBJ1-1, with D possibly TRBD1 on 6 matching bases. The CDR3 region has the DNA TGTGCCAGCCGGGATTCGGGGGCGAGGACTGAAGCTTTCTTT. It is translated as CASRDSGARTEAFF.